Each of the 28 T cell receptor beta chains below was sequenced from the same sample in a study of OX40 agonist ivuxolimab in advanced cancers. Sequencing used immunoSEQ multiplex PCR; TCRdb keeps in-frame clones, though not all of them. This sample has some 96,000 clones, with 75% to 95% found just once. The material was CD4+ or CD8+ T cells sorted from blood, obtained in a trial of the OX40 agonist ivuxolimab. Every receptor here comes from an adult with an advanced solid tumor such as melanoma, head and neck, liver or kidney cancer.

The V gene is TRBV28, the J gene TRBJ2-1; no firm D call. V lost 10 bases, J lost 2 bases, and 3 bases lay in between. The CDR3 is made up of 10 amino acids. Germline CDR1 is MDHEN and CDR2 is SYDVKM. CDR3 nucleotides: TGTGCCACTGCCTACAATGAGCAGTTCTTC. It translates to CATAYNEQFF.

The chain employs TRBV2 and TRBJ2-7; 7 bases map to TRBD2. CDR3 length equals 13 residues. V shed 7 bases, J shed 2 bases, and the junction held 5 bases outside the gene matches. CDR1 is SNHLY, CDR2 FYNNEI, per germline. The chain's CDR3 is CASKEGGPYEQYF. The CDR3 DNA reads as TGTGCCAGCAAGGAGGGAGGGCCCTACGAGCAGTACTTC.

V usage is TRBV7-9 and J usage is TRBJ2-1; possible D gene TRBD1, 5 bases. Looked up from germline, CDR1 is SEHNR and CDR2 is FQNEAQ (reference sequence). Trimming shortened V by 1 base and J by 8 bases, and 9 bases separated the two germline ends. The length of the CDR3 is 13 residues. The CDR3 region is CASSLDLGDEQFF. CDR3 nucleotides: TGTGCCAGCAGCTTAGACCTAGGGGATGAGCAGTTCTTC.

This sequence joins TRBV7-2 and TRBJ2-2; TRBD1 aligns across 7 bases. CDR3 length: 15 residues. Germline loops: CDR1 SGHTA, CDR2 FQGNSA. Trimming cost V 4 bases and J 4 bases; bases outside gene matches: 6. CDR3 nucleotide sequence: TGTGCCAGCAGCTCAATACAGGGGACCACCGGGGAGCTGTTTTTT. Translated, it gives CASSSIQGTTGELFF.

This chain links TRBV20-1 with TRBJ1-1; D gene uncertain. The CDR3 sequence is 11 residues long. V dropped 6 bases and J dropped 8 bases, with 13 bases sitting between them. Germline V gene data show CDR1 as DFQATT and CDR2 as SNEGSKA (reference sequence). CDR3 bases: TGCAGTGCCCTATGGTTGGGCGAAGCTTTCTTT. Its protein product is CSALWLGEAFF.

CDR3 amino acids: CASSLVGNEQYF. CDR3 DNA: TGCGCCAGCAGCTTAGTGGGGAACGAGCAGTACTTC. The chain has TRBV5-1 and TRBJ2-7, with D unclear. V was trimmed by 2 bases and J by 5 bases, leaving 8 bases between them. The germline V gene encodes CDR1 SGHRS and CDR2 YFSETQ. The CDR3 is 12 residues long.

CDR3 residues: CASSHAGNTIYF. In nucleotides, the CDR3 is TGTGCCAGCAGCCATGCTGGAAACACCATATATTTT. J is TRBJ1-3 and V is TRBV14; D is undetermined. The CDR3 runs to 12 residues. The V end lost 3 bases, the J end lost 2 bases, and 2 bases lay between the germline ends. CDR1 is SGHDN, CDR2 FVKESK, per germline.

The V call is TRBV27, the J call TRBJ1-5, with 10 bases lining up with TRBD1. Germline V CDR1 and CDR2: MNHEY, SMNVEV (reference sequence). The V segment lost 6 bases and the J segment 7 bases; nucleotides outside the gene matches: 6. This CDR3 comprises 14 residues. CDR3 in DNA: TGTGCCAGCAGGGGGACAGGGGCGTTGCAGCCCCAGCATTTT. It specifies CASRGTGALQPQHF.

V and J are TRBV30 and TRBJ2-4; the D is unclear. Per the germline V gene, CDR1 is GTSNPN and CDR2 is SVGIG (reference sequence). The ends were cut back, 2 bases at V and 0 bases at J, with 11 bases in the middle. This CDR3 has 15 amino acids. CDR3 sequence reads: CAWSFQELAKNIQYF. The CDR3 region has the DNA TGTGCCTGGAGTTTTCAAGAACTAGCCAAAAACATTCAGTACTTC.

The chain recombines TRBV9 with TRBJ2-3; D perhaps matches TRBD1 (5 bases). CDR3 size: 15 residues. Trimming shortened V by 1 base and J by 2 bases, and 11 bases separated the two germline ends. The V gene's germline CDR1 is SGDLS and CDR2 YYNGEE. CDR3 nucleotides: TGTGCCAGCAGCGTAACCATGGGGCCCACAGATACGCAGTATTTT. As protein: CASSVTMGPTDTQYF.

This chain connects TRBV19 to TRBJ2-3, with D tentatively TRBD1 or TRBD2 (5 bases each). Germline V gene data show CDR1 as LNHDA and CDR2 as SQIVND (reference sequence). Trimming removed 7 bases at V and 11 bases at J, with 25 bases between. This CDR3 has 15 residues. CDR3 coding DNA: TGTGCCAGTACCCACGGGGACGCGGGTAGTCATATGCAGTATTTT. Translation: CASTHGDAGSHMQYF.

The J gene is TRBJ1-1, the V gene TRBV19; D unclear. Trimming shortened V by 2 bases and J by 0 bases, and 10 bases separated the two germline ends. Germline V gene sequence: CDR1 LNHDA, CDR2 SQIVND (reference sequence). The CDR3 contains 15 residues. CDR3 coding DNA: TGTGCCAGTAGTATAAGTGTGAGTATGAACACTGAAGCTTTCTTT. Protein: CASSISVSMNTEAFF.

The genes are TRBV19 and TRBJ1-2, with 11 bases matching TRBD1. This CDR3 spans 15 amino acids. V lost 3 bases and J lost 2; bases outside the gene matches: 2. CDR1 LNHDA and CDR2 SQIVND come from the germline V gene (reference sequence). The CDR3 loop reads CASSMWDRGNYGYTF. CDR3 in DNA: TGTGCCAGTAGTATGTGGGACAGGGGGAACTATGGCTACACCTTC.

V and J are TRBV7-9 and TRBJ2-1, with D perhaps TRBD2 (6 bases). CDR3 length: 16 amino acids. V was cut by 4 bases and J by 3 bases, with 16 bases left in between. Germline V lookup: CDR1 SEHNR, CDR2 FQNEAQ (reference sequence). In DNA form, the CDR3 reads TGTGCCAGCAGCTCGACCCTGGGGACTTACTACAATGAGCAGTTCTTC. It is translated as CASSSTLGTYYNEQFF. The variable domain in full, with the rest retrieved from reference TRBV7-9 and TRBJ2-1, is DTGVSQNPRHKITKRGQNVTFRCDPISEHNRLYWYRQTLGQGPEFLTYFQNEAQLEKSRLLSDRFSAERPKGSFSTLEIQRTEQGDSAMYLCASSSTLGTYYNEQFFGPGTRLTVL.

The chain is built from TRBV2 and TRBJ1-3, with a weak D call TRBD1 (6 bases). The V gene lost 8 bases and the J gene lost 0 bases, with 14 bases spanning the gap. The CDR3 has 15 residues. Germline V gene lookup returns CDR1 SNHLY and CDR2 FYNNEI. CDR3 sequence (DNA): TGTGCCAGCCAGGACAGAGTGTTCTCTGGAAACACCATATATTTT. This sequence encodes CASQDRVFSGNTIYF.

This chain uses TRBV6-5 with TRBJ2-7; no definite D call. Germline V gene lookup returns CDR1 MNHEY and CDR2 SVGAGI. V lost 1 base, J lost 1 base, and 11 bases lay in between. The CDR3 has 15 amino acids. The CDR3 coding sequence is TGTGCCAGCAGTTACTGGGGAAGTGGGTCCTACGAGCAGTACTTC. Its translation is CASSYWGSGSYEQYF.

The rearrangement joins TRBV7-2 to TRBJ2-1; 8 nucleotides match TRBD1. The CDR3 totals 16 residues. The J segment lost 4 bases and the V segment lost 5 bases, leaving 10 bases of the junction unmatched. CDR1 is SGHTA, CDR2 FQGNSA, per germline. The CDR3 sequence is CASSPTGGRPYNEQFF. CDR3 nucleotide sequence: TGTGCCAGCAGCCCTACAGGGGGTCGACCTTACAATGAGCAGTTCTTC.

This chain uses TRBV6-5 with TRBJ2-5, with D perhaps matching TRBD1 (6 bases). V dropped 2 bases and J dropped 7 bases, with 11 bases sitting between them. The CDR3 runs to 13 residues. CDR1 and CDR2 from the germline V gene are MNHEY and SVGAGI. The CDR3 DNA is TGTGCCAGCAGTTACACGGACAGAGGGACCCAGTACTTC. Translated: CASSYTDRGTQYF.

The chain uses TRBV29-1 and TRBJ2-7, with 9 bases identical to TRBD1. This CDR3 is 13 amino acids long. V lost 4 bases and J lost 5; bases outside the gene matches: 6. Germline V gives CDR1 SQVTM, CDR2 ANQGSEA. CDR3 sequence reads: CSVVRDRAHEQYF. The CDR3 bases are TGCAGCGTTGTGAGGGACAGGGCCCACGAGCAGTACTTC.

Regarding this clone: Its ends do not fully match the called genes, so a read error is possible. The gene calls are TRBV18 and TRBJ2-1, with 8 bases aligning to TRBD2. There are 16 residues in the CDR3. Germline V gene lookup returns CDR1 KGHSH and CDR2 LQKENI. The chain's CDR3 is CASSPLGLAQNNERFF. In DNA form, the CDR3 reads TGTGCCAGCTCACCACTCGGACTAGCCCAGAACAATGAGCGGTTCTTC.

The chain carries TRBV27 and TRBJ1-2; 9 bases line up with TRBD1. Per the germline V gene, CDR1 is MNHEY and CDR2 is SMNVEV (reference sequence). Trimming took 7 bases from V and 7 from J; bases not matched to a gene: 10. The CDR3 extends over 14 amino acids. Here the CDR3 reads CASNPGQGTGGYTF. CDR3 bases: TGTGCCAGCAACCCGGGACAGGGTACTGGTGGCTACACCTTC.

This sequence joins TRBV10-3 and TRBJ2-3, with D tentatively TRBD1 (5 bases). The CDR3 consists of 14 residues. CDR1 is ENHRY and CDR2 is SYGVKD in the germline V gene. V lost 4 bases and J 3 bases, leaving 11 bases between the germline ends. The chain's CDR3 is CAISGQGFTDTQYF. CDR3 DNA: TGTGCCATCAGTGGGCAGGGATTTACAGATACGCAGTATTTT.

This clone was picked up one time. J is TRBJ2-1 and V is TRBV5-4; D gene uncertain. The V end was cut by 3 bases, the J end by 8 bases, with 12 bases between. The CDR3 is made up of 13 amino acids. Germline V gives CDR1 SGHNT, CDR2 YYREEE (reference sequence). This CDR3 reads CASSSWAGDEQFF. DNA for the CDR3: TGTGCCAGCAGCTCCTGGGCCGGTGATGAGCAGTTCTTC.

The chain couples TRBV7-2 to TRBJ2-5; a weak D match, TRBD2 (5 bases). The germline V and J ends were trimmed by 3 bases and 7 bases, with 15 bases remaining between them. Germline V CDR1 and CDR2: SGHTA, FQGNSA. The CDR3 runs 14 residues. The CDR3 loop reads CASSFSVPAGTQYF. As DNA, the CDR3 is TGTGCCAGCAGCTTCAGCGTCCCGGCGGGGACCCAGTACTTC.

The chain combines TRBV7-2 with TRBJ1-3, with TRBD1 matching 7 bases. The CDR3 runs 14 residues. V gave up 5 bases and J gave up 5 bases; unmatched junction bases: 6. Germline values: CDR1 SGHTA, CDR2 FQGNSA. CDR3 in amino acids: CASSTRGARNTIYF. CDR3 DNA sequence: TGTGCCAGCAGCACCAGGGGGGCAAGAAACACCATATATTTT.

The V gene is TRBV28, the J gene TRBJ1-5; D is ambiguous. Germline V CDR1 and CDR2: MDHEN, SYDVKM. CDR3 size: 17 residues. Between the trimmed V and J ends, which lost 5 bases and 1 base, there was a span of 18 bases. The CDR3 sequence is CASSRVGLRESNQPQHF. CDR3 DNA: TGTGCCAGCAGTAGAGTCGGACTCCGAGAGAGCAATCAGCCCCAGCATTTT.

The V gene is TRBV11-2, the J gene TRBJ2-7; possibly TRBD2 for D (6 bases). Trimming removed 3 bases from V and 3 bases from J, with 15 bases in between. CDR1 is SGHAT, CDR2 FQNNGV, per germline. The CDR3 is 15 residues long. The CDR3 reads CASSFWVAEYYEQYF. CDR3 in DNA: TGTGCCAGCAGCTTTTGGGTAGCGGAGTACTACGAGCAGTACTTC.

The gene calls are TRBV19 and TRBJ2-1, with D perhaps being TRBD1 or TRBD2 (5 bases each). Trimming pared 4 bases from V and 7 bases from J, leaving 14 bases between. CDR3 length: 14 residues. Looked up from germline, CDR1 is LNHDA and CDR2 is SQIVND (reference sequence). The CDR3 spells CASSTPGTLNEQFF. The CDR3 DNA is TGTGCCAGTAGTACACCCGGGACCTTAAATGAGCAGTTCTTC.